This TCR beta chain was found in a study of human CD8 memory T cell subsets. By UMI-labeled 5' RACE, the TCR beta libraries were made. TCRdb re-called the 5' RACE reads, yielding one record per CDR3 amino acid sequence without DNA. The sample data list roughly 5,400 distinct CDR3 sequences. The CDR3 has 15 residues. Germline assignment: CDR1 MDHEN and CDR2 SYDVKM. This chain uses TRBV28 with TRBJ1-5; TCRdb returns TRBD1, unconfirmable since there is no DNA. Sequenced: CD8+ T cells from PBMCs. The source is a human donor in good health. CDR3: CASSEGQGAVQPQHF.